Below are 15 T cell receptor beta chains sequenced from a single sample in a study of T cell repertoires in aging, cancer and after chemotherapy. The template was genomic DNA from peripheral blood, not RNA. TRB rearrangements spanning V, D and J were amplified using mixed TRB-A/B primers. TCRdb fed the multiplex PCR reads into MiXCR, producing one record per CDR3 protein. The profile shows 15,000 to 20,000 distinct CDR3 sequences, roughly 37% of them singletons. The sample comprised blood. These receptors were collected from a human donor with a solid tumor.

By sample share, this clonotype is medium-sized. The rearrangement uses TRBV11-1 and TRBJ2-7, with 9 positions matching TRBD2. This CDR3 has 15 amino acids. Losses at the gene ends were 4 bases for V and 2 bases for J; bases not matched to a gene: 6. Germline V gives CDR1 SGHAT, CDR2 FQDESV (reference sequence). In DNA, the CDR3 is TGTGCCAGCAGCTCAGCGGGAGGCCCCCCCTACGAGCAGTACTTC. Residues: CASSSAGGPPYEQYF.

This clonotype was seen only a few times. This chain uses TRBV5-6 with TRBJ2-2; D perhaps matches TRBD2 (6 bases). The germline gives CDR1 SGHDT, CDR2 YYEEEE. CDR3 size: 17 residues. The germline V and J ends were trimmed by 0 bases and 5 bases, with 17 bases remaining between them. CDR3 nucleotide sequence: TGTGCCAGCAGCTTGGCCTCGGGAGCCCTTGTAACCGGGGAGCTGTTTTTT. It yields the protein CASSLASGALVTGELFF.

V usage is TRBV5-1 and J usage is TRBJ2-7; D could derive from TRBD1 or TRBD2 (5 bases each). Germline CDR1 and CDR2: SGHRS and YFSETQ. The CDR3 has 14 amino acids. V lost 5 bases, J lost 2 bases, and 14 bases lay in between. Here the CDR3 reads CASRTGPRAYEQYF. CDR3 bases: TGCGCCAGCAGGACGGGGCCGCGGGCCTACGAGCAGTACTTC.

The chain combines TRBV5-1 with TRBJ2-3; tentatively, D is TRBD2 (6 bases). In germline, CDR1 is SGHRS, CDR2 YFSETQ. The V end was cut by 2 bases, the J end by 4 bases, with 14 bases between. CDR3 length: 15 residues. CDR3 residues: CASSLRLGEADTQYF. For the CDR3, the DNA is TGCGCCAGCAGCTTACGACTAGGGGAGGCAGATACGCAGTATTTT.

The chain couples TRBV6-2 or TRBV6-3 to TRBJ2-3; 11 positions match TRBD2. The trim removed 6 bases at V and 6 bases at J, leaving 8 bases unmatched. The CDR3 extends over 15 amino acids. Germline V gene data show CDR1 as MNHEY and CDR2 as SVGEGT. The CDR3 coding sequence is TGTGCCAGCAGCCTTAGCGGGAGGGAACGGGATACGCAGTATTTT. It is translated as CASSLSGRERDTQYF.

The genes are TRBV7-2 and TRBJ2-3; TRBD1 might be the D (5 bases). Germline-derived CDR1 and CDR2 are SGHTA and FQGNSA. This CDR3 region has 15 residues. Deletions cut 1 base from V and 0 bases from J, with 8 bases between. This CDR3 is CASSLVQGSTDTQYF. In nucleotides, the CDR3 is TGTGCCAGCAGCTTAGTTCAGGGAAGCACAGATACGCAGTATTTT.

This clonotype was observed a few times. The chain employs TRBV6-6 and TRBJ2-3; TRBD2 matches 11 bases. There are 15 residues in the CDR3. CDR1 is MNHNY, CDR2 SVGAGI, per germline (reference sequence). With V trimmed by 10 bases and J by 5 bases, 11 bases remained unmatched. The CDR3 DNA is TGTGCCACCAATCTACTAGCGGGAGCATTAGATACGCAGTATTTT. This encodes CATNLLAGALDTQYF.

The rearrangement uses TRBV10-3 and TRBJ2-7; D ambiguous. The germline V gene has CDR1 ENHRY and CDR2 SYGVKD. This CDR3 spans 12 amino acids. The ends were cut back, 6 bases at V and 0 bases at J, with 6 bases in the middle. The CDR3 loop reads CAISSSSYEQYF. CDR3 sequence (DNA): TGTGCCATCAGCTCGAGCTCCTACGAGCAGTACTTC.

The chain couples TRBV5-1 to TRBJ2-2; 11 nucleotides agree with TRBD1. Germline CDR1 and CDR2: SGHRS and YFSETQ. The CDR3 is 15 residues long. The V segment lost 4 bases and the J segment 6 bases; nucleotides outside the gene matches: 5. CDR3 DNA sequence: TGCGCCAGCAGCACCGGACAGGGGGCCCCCGGGGAGCTGTTTTTT. Encoded protein: CASSTGQGAPGELFF.

This clonotype turned up a few times. The gene calls are TRBV5-5 and TRBJ1-6, with D tentatively TRBD1 (6 bases). V lost 1 base and J 11 bases, leaving 10 bases between the germline ends. The CDR3 has 13 amino acids. The germline CDR1 and CDR2 sequences are SGHKS and YYEKEE (reference sequence). This CDR3 reads CASSLNRVAPLHF. The CDR3 bases are TGTGCCAGCAGCTTGAACAGGGTTGCACCCCTCCACTTT.

The chain couples TRBV5-1 to TRBJ1-5; D is ambiguous. V was shortened by 0 bases and J by 6 bases, with 10 bases between the two germline ends. In germline, CDR1 is SGHRS, CDR2 YFSETQ. The CDR3 length is 14 residues. The CDR3 coding sequence is TGCGCCAGCAGCTTGGAGGCTGCGGGTCAGCCCCAGCATTTT. Encoded protein: CASSLEAAGQPQHF.

This clonotype is judged medium-sized (0.01 to 0.1%). The chain combines TRBV15 with TRBJ2-5, with D possibly TRBD1 on 6 matching bases. This CDR3 is built from 15 residues. Trimming took 0 bases from V and 2 from J, leaving 10 bases between them. Looked up from germline, CDR1 is LNHNV and CDR2 is YYDKDF (reference sequence). The DNA of the CDR3 is TGTGCCACCAGCAGAGATGGACAGCCTCAAGAGACCCAGTACTTC. Translated: CATSRDGQPQETQYF.

CDR3 sequence: CASSFGPLRYGYTF. As DNA, the CDR3 is TGTGCCAGCAGCTTCGGCCCCCTCCGCTATGGCTACACCTTC. The chain combines TRBV27 with TRBJ1-2, with D unresolved. V was trimmed by 6 bases and J by 4 bases, leaving 15 bases between them. Germline V gene lookup returns CDR1 MNHEY and CDR2 SMNVEV (reference sequence). CDR3 length: 14 amino acids.

This chain connects TRBV5-6 to TRBJ2-3; D may be TRBD1 or TRBD2 (6 bases each). There are 12 residues in the CDR3. The V end lost 4 bases, the J end lost 8 bases, and 11 bases lay between the germline ends. Germline V lookup: CDR1 SGHDT, CDR2 YYEEEE. This CDR3 is CASSPGGGTQYF. The CDR3 nucleotides read TGTGCCAGCAGCCCCGGAGGGGGTACGCAGTATTTT. Filled out from reference TRBV5-6 and TRBJ2-3, the complete variable domain reads DAGVTQSPTHLIKTRGQQVTLRCSPKSGHDTVSWYQQALGQGPQFIFQYYEEEERQRGNFPDRFSGHQFPNYSSELNVNALLLGDSALYLCASSPGGGTQYFGPGTRLTVL.

This rearrangement joins TRBV6-1 to TRBJ1-1, with D maybe TRBD1 (5 bases). V was pared by 5 bases and J by 8 bases, with 15 bases between. Germline V lookup: CDR1 MNHNS, CDR2 SASEGT. The CDR3 contains 13 residues. This CDR3 reads CASSLTATGEAFF. CDR3 in DNA: TGTGCCAGCAGTTTAACAGCCACAGGAGAAGCTTTCTTT.